This T cell receptor (beta chain) was profiled in a study of blood T cells in healthy people across ages (dated by TCRdb to about 2015). Study-wide context: Template switching captured roughly one uniquely barcoded TCR beta cDNA molecule per two T cells in model experiments. Using the same blood draw, the study looked at two additional independent replicas of 1 million unique cDNA reads for two donors, one aged 18 to 29 and the other aged 80 or older. Age-related changes in TCR beta repertoire diversity were measured in the study by deep sequencing normalized with unique cDNA molecular identifiers. To avoid experimental bias, donors of different ages were randomly spread across the sequencing lanes. The donors were divided into four age groups: young (average approximately 17 years), middle-aged (about 39), aged (about 56) and long-lived (more than 75). Findings and caveats that apply to the study as a whole: Observed TCR beta diversity per million T cells fell roughly linearly with age, and a significant reduction was already apparent by age roughly 40. Conclusive comparison of naive and antigen-experienced compartments was prevented by the profiling of bulk unsorted PBMCs. Because the CMV infection status of the donors was unknown, age-related changes in expanded clonotypes may potentially have been confounded. Estimates of total diversity based on one million sequenced T cells were considered lower bounds and underestimates. There was a strong correlation between observed TCR beta diversity and the percentage of naive T cells measured by flow cytometry. Compared with the aged group, the long-lived group had more naive CD4+ T cells, fewer expanded clones and increased TCR diversity, a pattern suggesting age selection.

Library creation used 5' RACE. TCRdb records Illumina HiSeq 2500 as the sequencer. A second roughly 6 to 12 cycle PCR used a sample-barcoded 5' primer and a J-beta primer mix. Each TCR beta cDNA molecule received a unique molecular identifier from a template-switch 5' adaptor carrying 12 random nucleotides. Each sample yielded at least 2.5 million CDR3-containing paired-end reads. The Mint cDNA synthesis kit, primed by a TRBC-specific oligonucleotide, was used to synthesize first-strand cDNA from all RNA. Following uracil-DNA glycosylase treatment, all cDNA underwent a first 18-cycle PCR with the universal primers M1SS and BC2_uni_R. Under the source paper's analysis protocol: For normalization, 1 million high-quality reads were randomly selected from each sample, with every read carrying a distinct molecular identifier. Reads with shared molecular identifiers were discarded instead of being binned into consensus sequences. MiTCR, with a Q25 quality threshold and the strictest error-elimination algorithm, was used for CDR3 identification, clonotype clustering and error correction. Lower-bound total TCR beta diversity was estimated with a nonparametric unseen species model using Euler transformation. In-frame beta chains were kept once TCRdb had trimmed the public reads at Q25 with fastp and called clones with MiXCR. CDR3 protein sequences are deduplicated, and each keeps its most common genes and DNA. V and J calls and clone size were set by TCRdb, not the authors. For this sample the table gives 600,000 or so distinct CDR3 sequences, of which under 30% were detected only once. The ten largest account for around 16% of the sample.

This clonotype was detected many times. What this receptor recognizes is not known. Base qualities are not recorded, but no much larger clone differs from it by a single base. Systemically healthy Caucasian individuals from Russia, over 30 in total and aged 6 to 90 years, were included as donors. Ten milliliters of peripheral blood were drawn from each donor into EDTA-treated Vacutainer tubes. Ficoll-Paque density-gradient centrifugation was used to isolate PBMCs, with at least 6.5 million obtained per sample. Trizol reagent was used to extract total RNA from the PBMCs, yielding at least 5.5 micrograms per sample. The percentages of naive CD45RAhigh/CD27high T cells were determined by flow cytometry on a PBMC aliquot from every donor. The TCR comes from a woman of 80 years or more in good health. The source material was blood.

The DNA sequence is given as TGTGCCAGCAGCTTAGGAGGAGGACTAGCTCAGAATGAGCAGTTCTTC. Its product reads: CASSLGGGLAQNEQFF. This sequence uses TRBV7-2 and TRBJ2-1, with 8 junctional bases fitting TRBD2. From cysteine to phenylalanine, the CDR3 is 16 amino acids long. Only the CDR3 DNA is retained, 48 bases long and in frame from the first base. The germline V gene supplies CDR1 SGHTA and CDR2 FQGNSA. Clipping removes 1 base from V and 7 bases from J, with 9 as the unmatched junction base count. With the rest looked up from the reference TRBV7-2 and TRBJ2-1 genes rather than sequenced, the full variable domain is GAGVSQSPSNKVTEKGKDVELRCDPISGHTALYWYRQSLGQGLEFLIYFQGNSAPDKSGLPSDRFSAERTGGSVSTLTIQRTQQEDSAVYLCASSLGGGLAQNEQFFGPGTRLTVL.